This T cell receptor beta chain was identified in a study of blood T cell repertoires in COVID-19. Turning to the study itself: The United States, Italy and Spain supplied acute and convalescent COVID-19 samples.

As handled by the study authors: Quantification of nucleated cells was approximated via reference gene primer amplification. The data were produced by immunoSEQ multiplex PCR, yet TCRdb's version contains in-frame clones alone and is incomplete. V, J and clone size are taken as reported in that table, and D and trimming were inferred from the DNA itself. This repertoire shows some 140,000 clones, about 90% found once; its top ten account for 0.55%. This receptor was obtained from a man aged 45-65 years with acute or convalescent COVID-19. Sequenced material: peripheral blood.

This CDR3 reads CASSASHRQGDEQYF. CDR3 in DNA: TGTGCCAGCAGCGCTTCACACCGACAGGGGGACGAGCAGTACTTC. This chain joins TRBV9 and TRBJ2-7; 9 nucleotides match TRBD1. CDR3 length equals 15 residues. Germline V gives CDR1 SGDLS, CDR2 YYNGEE. The V and J ends lost 3 bases and 5 bases, in that order; junction bases with no gene match: 9.